This T cell receptor beta chain was sequenced in a study of T cell repertoires in cytomegalovirus infection (dated by TCRdb to the late 2010s). Some background on the complete study: Peptide stimulations targeted recently identified HLA-C-restricted CMV epitopes, whose presentation resists viral immunomodulation, together with well-studied HLA-B-restricted epitopes. Because public TCR beta signatures pointed to carriage of CMV infection together with the matching HLA type, the HLA type of each donor mattered for the analysis. Overall study results and their limits: The ex vivo response was dominated by HLA-C-restricted CMV-specific TCR beta clonotypes, which also provided the single most frequent clonotype in two of eight donors. In both this cohort and an independent roughly 400-donor cohort, the cumulative frequency of public TCR beta family members distinguished carriers of CMV infection plus the relevant HLA type.

The treatment or condition label, as the study defines it: in vitro stimulation with specific CMV peptide epitopes to enrich CMV-specific T cells. This clonotype was seen more than once but under ten times. Its recognized antigen is unknown. No base quality values were provided; no much bigger clone lies one nucleotide off. The germline V gene encodes CDR1 SGHVS and CDR2 FNYEAQ. Including cysteine and phenylalanine, the CDR3 has 14 amino acids. CDR3 DNA only is kept here, 42 bases in frame from base 1. The germline V and J ends show losses of 5 bases and 3 bases respectively, and no gene match explains 5 bases of the junction. Sequenced on an Illumina HiSeq 1500. TCRdb applied fastp at Q25 and MiXCR to the public reads, then kept only in-frame beta chains. Entries that share a CDR3 protein sequence are merged under the most common genes and DNA. The sample table records 650,000 to 900,000 distinct CDR3 sequences; 25% to 30% of these occur just once. Under 15% of the sample is taken by the ten largest.

This specimen was cultured CD8+ T cells from PBMCs, taken from culture after CMV antigen stimulation. The V and J segments used are TRBV7-6 and TRBJ1-1, with TRBD1 identical over 8 junction bases. The TCR originated in a human donor in good health (CMV status not recorded). Some clones in this sample may be carry-over from other donors' samples. The base sequence is TGTGCCAGCAGCCAAACAGGGGGGGACACTGAAGCTTTCTTT. It specifies CASSQTGGDTEAFF.